A selection of T cell receptor beta chains follows, all from one sample in a study of T cell responses to AZD1222 COVID-19 vaccine. TCRdb's copy holds only in-frame clones and misses some; the assay was immunoSEQ multiplex PCR. The sample yields 150,000 to 200,000 clones, around nine tenths seen once. This specimen was peripheral blood, taken on day 0 of AZD1222 vaccination. These receptors were taken from an adult in good health. Both conserved end residues are part of each CDR3. D genes are given only for firm matches. Not every row has a clone size; where given, it reads once, few, many or a size class.

D gene,clone size,V gene,J gene,CDR3 length,CDR3 DNA,CDR3 protein
TRBD2,NA,TRBV19,TRBJ2-2,15,TGTGCCAGTAGCCCCAGCGGGATTGGCACCGGGGAGCTGTTTTTT,CASSPSGIGTGELFF
TRBD1,NA,TRBV11-2,TRBJ1-5,16,TGTGCCAGCAGCTTAGAAGGGACAGGGAGGGGTCAGCCCCAGCATTTT,CASSLEGTGRGQPQHF
NA,NA,TRBV20-1,TRBJ1-1,10,TGCAGTGCTAGGGGCAGGGGAGCTTTCTTT,CSARGRGAFF
NA,NA,TRBV6-5,TRBJ1-2,15,TGTGCCAGCAGCCCCGACAGGACCTCTAACTATGGCTACACCTTC,CASSPDRTSNYGYTF
NA,NA,TRBV7-9,TRBJ1-3,13,TGTGCCAGCAGACCAGAGACTGGAAACACCATATATTTT,CASRPETGNTIYF
NA,NA,TRBV28,TRBJ1-2,14,TGTGCCAGCAGTTTACGGCCTGACAACTATGGCTACACCTTC,CASSLRPDNYGYTF
NA,NA,TRBV6-5,TRBJ1-1,14,TGTGCCAGCAGCACCCTTGTAGTACGCACTGAAGCTTTCTTT,CASSTLVVRTEAFF
NA,NA,TRBV29-1,TRBJ1-2,14,TGCAGCGTTGAAGATCCAGGCAGGGGAGGCGGCTACACCTTC,CSVEDPGRGGGYTF
NA,NA,TRBV19,TRBJ2-1,13,TGTGCCAGTAGACCTCTCCTGGGGTATGAGCAGTTCTTC,CASRPLLGYEQFF
TRBD1,NA,TRBV7-9,TRBJ1-3,15,TGTGCCAGCAGCCCCACAGGGGGGAGCGGAAACACCATATATTTT,CASSPTGGSGNTIYF
TRBD1,NA,TRBV7-8,TRBJ1-3,14,TGTGCCAGCAGCTCAAGTAGTGCAGGGGGCGCGGAATATTTT,CASSSSSAGGAEYF
NA,NA,TRBV5-4,TRBJ1-2,14,TGTGCCAGCAGCTTTCGGAGGGTTACCTATGGCTACACCTTC,CASSFRRVTYGYTF
TRBD2,few,TRBV5-1,TRBJ2-6,16,TGCGCCAGCACCCCCGGGGGGGGAGCTGGGGCCAACGTCCTGACTTTC,CASTPGGGAGANVLTF
NA,NA,TRBV4-1,TRBJ1-1,13,TGCGCCAGCAGCCAAGTCATTGAAGCTGAAGCTTTCTTT,CASSQVIEAEAFF
TRBD2,NA,TRBV28,TRBJ2-1,13,TGTGCCAGCGATAGCGGGGGTCACAATGAGCAGTTCTTC,CASDSGGHNEQFF
NA,NA,TRBV10-3,TRBJ1-5,15,TGTGCCATCAGTGAGTCGGGGGTTTCTAATCAGCCCCAGCATTTT,CAISESGVSNQPQHF
NA,NA,TRBV2,TRBJ1-5,14,TGTGCCAGCAGTGACAGTCATAGCAATCAGCCCCAGCATTTT,CASSDSHSNQPQHF
TRBD2,once,TRBV29-1,TRBJ2-1,14,TGCAGCGTTGTGGGTCTAGCGGGAGCCGGGGAGCAGTTCTTC,CSVVGLAGAGEQFF
NA,once,TRBV7-9,TRBJ2-3,12,TGTGCCACCCACGGGAGATTGGATACGCAGTATTTT,CATHGRLDTQYF
NA,NA,TRBV7-9,TRBJ2-3,12,TGTGCCAGCAGCTTTCTAGGGGATACGCAGTATTTT,CASSFLGDTQYF
NA,NA,TRBV6-1,TRBJ1-5,13,TGTGCCAGCAGTGAGCATCCTAATCAGCCCCAGCATTTT,CASSEHPNQPQHF
TRBD1,NA,TRBV29-1,TRBJ2-3,12,TGCAGCGGGACAGGGGGCACAGATACGCAGTATTTT,CSGTGGTDTQYF
NA,NA,TRBV28,TRBJ1-3,15,TGTGCCAGCAGACACAGGTTATACTCTGGAAACACCATATATTTT,CASRHRLYSGNTIYF
TRBD2,NA,TRBV6-5,TRBJ2-3,14,TGTGCCAGCAGTTCCAGCGGGAGACCAGATACGCAGTATTTT,CASSSSGRPDTQYF
NA,NA,TRBV2,TRBJ2-5,13,TGTGCCAGCAGACTGGACCTACAAGAGACCCAGTACTTC,CASRLDLQETQYF
NA,few,TRBV18,TRBJ1-5,13,TGTGCCAGCTCCCAAGAGCCTAATCAGCCCCAGCATTTT,CASSQEPNQPQHF
NA,NA,TRBV5-1,TRBJ2-5,11,TGCGCCAGCAGCTTGTTTGACCTCCAGTACTTC,CASSLFDLQYF
NA,NA,TRBV4-1,TRBJ2-2,19,TGCGCCAGCAGCCAAGATCAAGGGTCGGGAGCGGGCAACACCGGGGAGCTGTTTTTT,CASSQDQGSGAGNTGELFF
NA,once,TRBV5-1,TRBJ2-7,13,TGCGCCAGCAGCATCACAGGTAGCTACGAGCAGTACTTC,CASSITGSYEQYF
NA,NA,TRBV7-2,TRBJ2-2,15,TGTGCCAGCAGCTTCACTAGCCCGGGGTCCGGGGAGCTGTTTTTT,CASSFTSPGSGELFF
NA,NA,TRBV11-3,TRBJ2-1,12,TGTGCCAGCAGCTTAAGAGCAAGTGAGCAGTTCTTC,CASSLRASEQFF
TRBD1,NA,TRBV7-8,TRBJ1-5,14,TGTGCCAGCAGCGTGGGACAGGGGGGACAGCCCCAGCATTTT,CASSVGQGGQPQHF
NA,NA,TRBV30,TRBJ1-2,14,TGTGCCTGGAGTTCCCTGGGGCCCAAGCCTGGCTACACCTTC,CAWSSLGPKPGYTF
NA,once,TRBV9,TRBJ1-1,15,TGTGCCAGCAGCGTAGAAGGAGGGGGAGGCACTGAAGCTTTCTTT,CASSVEGGGGTEAFF
TRBD1,NA,TRBV7-2,TRBJ2-7,15,TGTGCCAGCAGCGTTACCGGGACAGGGGGATACGAGCAGTACTTC,CASSVTGTGGYEQYF
NA,NA,TRBV6-5,TRBJ1-2,13,TGTGCCAGCAGCAGGGGCCCTAACTATGGCTACACCTTC,CASSRGPNYGYTF
NA,NA,TRBV28,TRBJ2-7,17,TGTGCCAGCAGTTTGGGTAGGGGATACAGGGACGCCTACGAGCAGTACTTC,CASSLGRGYRDAYEQYF
TRBD1,NA,TRBV23-1,TRBJ1-4,17,TGCGCCAGCAGTCAATCCCAGTGGACAGGCTGGAATGAAAAACTGTTTTTT,CASSQSQWTGWNEKLFF
NA,NA,TRBV4-2,TRBJ2-7,14,TGTGCCAGCAGCCTTCAGGGGAGCTCCTACGAGCAGTACTTC,CASSLQGSSYEQYF
NA,NA,TRBV3-1/TRBV3-2,TRBJ2-1,15,TGTGCCAGCAGCGAAAGGGGAGTCTCCTACAATGAGCAGTTCTTC,CASSERGVSYNEQFF
TRBD1,few,TRBV24-1,TRBJ2-1,14,TGTGCCACCGCCTGGACAGGGGATATTAGTGAGCAGTTCTTC,CATAWTGDISEQFF
TRBD1,NA,TRBV11-2,TRBJ1-3,14,TGTGCCAGCAGCTTCATGACAGGGTTAAACACCATATATTTT,CASSFMTGLNTIYF
TRBD1,NA,TRBV2,TRBJ2-1,15,TGTGCCAGCAGTGACAAGGGGACAGTCTACAATGAGCAGTTCTTC,CASSDKGTVYNEQFF
TRBD2,few,TRBV7-2,TRBJ2-7,17,TGTGCCAGCAGCCAGGGACTAGCGGGAGGGCCAGTAGGGGAGCAGTACTTC,CASSQGLAGGPVGEQYF
NA,few,TRBV6-1,TRBJ1-2,14,TGTGCCAGCAGTGAGGAACTCCGAAACTATGGCTACACCTTC,CASSEELRNYGYTF
NA,NA,TRBV28,TRBJ2-1,14,TGTGCCAGCAGGGCCGGGACCGTAAACAATGAGCAGTTCTTC,CASRAGTVNNEQFF
TRBD2,NA,TRBV28,TRBJ2-7,15,TGTGCCAGCAGTCTGTTAGCGGGACCCTCCTACGAGCAGTACTTC,CASSLLAGPSYEQYF
NA,NA,TRBV27,TRBJ2-3,13,TGTGCCAGCAGTAACCCTAGGGAGTGGGGGCAGTATTTT,CASSNPREWGQYF
NA,NA,TRBV28,TRBJ2-2,16,TGTGCCAGCAGTACGGCCGGGACAAAACGGGCCGGGGAGCTGTTTTTT,CASSTAGTKRAGELFF
TRBD1,NA,TRBV5-1,TRBJ2-3,15,TGCGCCAGCAGCCCCCAGGGGGCAAGCACAGATACGCAGTATTTT,CASSPQGASTDTQYF